Listed here are 27 T cell receptor beta chains from one sample, sequenced in a study of shared T cell receptors in the human thymus. The repertoire was sequenced with immunoSEQ multiplex PCR; TCRdb's copy has only in-frame clones and lacks some. The data contain about 380,000 clones, roughly 94% of them seen just once; the ten biggest clones take up approximately 0.02%. Sample: thymocytes. Receptors were obtained from a human donor.

The chain links TRBV10-3 to TRBJ2-7; TRBD1 aligns across 7 bases. Trimming at V came to 5 bases and at J to 2 bases, leaving 9 bases not matched to a gene. Germline assignment: CDR1 ENHRY and CDR2 SYGVKD. The CDR3 loop spans 15 amino acids. The CDR3 DNA is TGTGCCATCAGTTCACAGGGGAAAGTAGCCTACGAGCAGTACTTC. Residues: CAISSQGKVAYEQYF.

The chain employs TRBV4-3 and TRBJ2-7, with 7 bases aligning to TRBD2. This CDR3 has 15 residues. Germline CDR1 LGHNA, CDR2 YSLEER. J was trimmed by 2 bases and V by 1 base; bases with no gene match: 5. CDR3 sequence: CASSQARGETYEQYF. In DNA form, the CDR3 reads TGCGCCAGCAGCCAAGCACGGGGGGAAACCTACGAGCAGTACTTC.

The rearrangement uses TRBV28 and TRBJ2-7, with D perhaps TRBD2 (6 bases). The V and J ends lost 6 bases and 2 bases respectively, with 17 bases between them. The length of the CDR3 is 15 residues. Germline CDR1 is MDHEN and CDR2 is SYDVKM. This CDR3 reads CASSPGERATYEQYF. DNA of the CDR3: TGTGCCAGCAGCCCCGGGGAGCGGGCAACCTACGAGCAGTACTTC.

This chain connects TRBV5-5 to TRBJ1-5, with a possible D match to TRBD1 (5 bases). V was shortened by 0 bases and J by 0 bases, with 10 bases between the two germline ends. Germline V gene lookup returns CDR1 SGHKS and CDR2 YYEKEE (reference sequence). The CDR3 has 16 amino acids. The CDR3 sequence is CASSLEGSDSNQPQHF. CDR3 nucleotide sequence: TGTGCCAGCAGCTTGGAGGGGTCAGATAGCAATCAGCCCCAGCATTTT.

The rearrangement joins TRBV18 to TRBJ2-1; D is unresolved. Germline V CDR1 and CDR2: KGHSH, LQKENI. V gave up 6 bases and J gave up 7 bases, with 13 bases separating them. This CDR3 has 13 residues. CDR3 nucleotides: TGTGCCAGCTCGGCTACCGGGCAAAATGAGCAGTTCTTC. Its translation is CASSATGQNEQFF.

The V and J genes are TRBV5-1 and TRBJ2-3; D gene unclear. The CDR3 spans 14 residues. Germline CDR1 is SGHRS and CDR2 is YFSETQ. V was shortened by 0 bases and J by 0 bases, with 5 bases between the two germline ends. Here the CDR3 DNA reads TGCGCCAGCAGCTTGGCCACTAGCACAGATACGCAGTATTTT. Translation gives CASSLATSTDTQYF.

The chain carries TRBV19 and TRBJ2-3; D is ambiguous. There are 12 residues in the CDR3. Germline-derived CDR1 and CDR2 are LNHDA and SQIVND (reference sequence). V dropped 10 bases and J dropped 2 bases, with 10 bases sitting between them. CDR3: CANISPTDTQYF. As DNA, the CDR3 is TGTGCCAACATCAGTCCCACAGATACGCAGTATTTT.

The chain joins TRBV7-9 to TRBJ2-4, with 12 positions matching TRBD2. Germline-derived CDR1 and CDR2 are SEHNR and FQNEAQ (reference sequence). Unmatched junction bases numbered 6, after V lost 5 bases and J lost 4 bases. The CDR3 contains 16 residues. The CDR3 loop reads CASSPRLAGGKNIQYF. The CDR3 region has the DNA TGTGCCAGCAGCCCCCGCCTAGCGGGAGGGAAAAACATTCAGTACTTC. Based on the CDR3 plus reference TRBV7-9 and TRBJ2-4, the full variable domain is DTGVSQNPRHKITKRGQNVTFRCDPISEHNRLYWYRQTLGQGPEFLTYFQNEAQLEKSRLLSDRFSAERPKGSFSTLEIQRTEQGDSAMYLCASSPRLAGGKNIQYFGAGTRLSVL.

The V gene is TRBV5-1, the J gene TRBJ2-1; 14 nucleotides line up with TRBD2. Losses at the gene ends were 5 bases for V and 12 bases for J; bases not matched to a gene: 7. CDR3 size: 14 residues. CDR1 SGHRS and CDR2 YFSETQ come from the germline V gene. CDR3 amino acids: CASRWGLAGEGQFF. The CDR3 DNA is TGCGCCAGCAGATGGGGACTAGCGGGAGAGGGGCAGTTCTTC.

CDR3: CASSQWARRYGNQPQHF. The CDR3 bases are TGCGCCAGCAGTCAATGGGCCCGGCGGTATGGCAATCAGCCCCAGCATTTT. The V call is TRBV23-1, the J call TRBJ1-5; D is undetermined. TRBV23-1 is recorded as an ORF, its role being uncertain. V was clipped by 1 base and J by 2 bases, with 15 bases between them. This CDR3 is built from 17 residues.

This clone was seen just once. This chain uses TRBV14 with TRBJ2-1, with unresolved D. With 4 bases removed from V and 7 bases from J, the gap between germline ends came to 17 bases. CDR3 size: 15 residues. Germline CDR1 and CDR2: SGHDN and FVKESK. Here the CDR3 reads CASSRGPAKQNEQFF. CDR3 coding DNA: TGTGCCAGCAGCCGGGGTCCGGCAAAGCAGAATGAGCAGTTCTTC.

The chain links TRBV27 to TRBJ2-3; 10 bases match TRBD2. Germline loops: CDR1 MNHEY, CDR2 SMNVEV (reference sequence). This CDR3 has 13 amino acids. With 7 bases clipped from V and 4 bases from J, the junction kept 2 bases outside the gene matches. CDR3 region: CASISGRADTQYF. The CDR3 region has the DNA TGTGCCAGCATCAGCGGGAGGGCAGATACGCAGTATTTT.

The chain combines TRBV5-1 with TRBJ1-1; the match to TRBD1 covers 8 bases. Germline V CDR1 and CDR2: SGHRS, YFSETQ. The CDR3 is 15 amino acids. The V and J ends lost 2 bases and 4 bases, in that order; junction bases with no gene match: 7. The CDR3 is CASSFNGQGFTEAFF. The DNA for the CDR3 is TGCGCCAGCAGCTTTAATGGACAGGGCTTCACTGAAGCTTTCTTT.

This chain connects TRBV27 to TRBJ2-3, with 8 bases lining up with TRBD2. J was trimmed by 0 bases and V by 5 bases; bases with no gene match: 13. Germline V gene lookup returns CDR1 MNHEY and CDR2 SMNVEV (reference sequence). CDR3 length: 18 residues. CDR3 protein: CASSEKAGELTSTDTQYF. The CDR3 nucleotides read TGTGCCAGCAGTGAAAAAGCGGGAGAGTTAACTAGCACAGATACGCAGTATTTT.

The DNA for the CDR3 is TGCGCCAGCAGCCAAGATTTGGTCCCCGGAAAGACCCAGTACTTC. It encodes CASSQDLVPGKTQYF. The chain links TRBV4-1 to TRBJ2-5; D gene uncertain. The germline V gene encodes CDR1 MGHRA and CDR2 YSYEKL. The length of the CDR3 is 15 residues. V was pared by 0 bases and J by 6 bases, with 14 bases between.

The genes are TRBV29-1 and TRBJ2-1, with 10 bases fitting TRBD1. The trim removed 7 bases at V and 7 bases at J, leaving 10 bases unmatched. Germline values: CDR1 SQVTM, CDR2 ANQGSEA. The CDR3 contains 14 residues. The CDR3 DNA sequence: TGCAGCGCCTCCGGGACAGGGGTATGGAATGAGCAGTTCTTC. Protein sequence: CSASGTGVWNEQFF.

The chain couples TRBV19 to TRBJ2-7; 7 bases fit TRBD2. CDR1 and CDR2 (germline): LNHDA, SQIVND (reference sequence). The CDR3 totals 15 residues. After removal of 1 base from V and 0 bases from J, the junction contained 3 bases not matched to a gene. The CDR3 sequence is CASSIGAGASYEQYF. CDR3 DNA sequence: TGTGCCAGTAGTATAGGGGCGGGAGCCTCCTACGAGCAGTACTTC.

The rearrangement links TRBV7-9 to TRBJ2-7, with 7 bases aligning to TRBD1. CDR3 length equals 13 residues. Germline V lookup: CDR1 SEHNR, CDR2 FQNEAQ (reference sequence). J lost 3 bases, V lost 6 bases, and 5 bases had no gene match. This CDR3 reads CASRATGVYEQYF. DNA of the CDR3: TGTGCCAGCAGAGCTACAGGGGTCTACGAGCAGTACTTC.

The chain recombines TRBV6-4 with TRBJ1-1, with 8 bases identical to TRBD1. The CDR3 covers 14 residues. Looked up from germline, CDR1 is MRHNA and CDR2 is SNTAGT. The ends lost 2 bases at V and 12 bases at J; junction bases unmatched: 11. The CDR3 nucleotides are TGTGCCAGCAGTGACCGTCCTGGACAGGGAGAGTCTTTCTTT. Translated: CASSDRPGQGESFF.

The rearrangement uses TRBV7-9 and TRBJ2-5, with D possibly matching TRBD1 (5 bases). Germline loops: CDR1 SEHNR, CDR2 FQNEAQ (reference sequence). This CDR3 is 15 amino acids long. Trimming removed 2 bases at V and 1 base at J, with 11 bases between. The chain's CDR3 is CASSLLSGFQETQYF. The CDR3 DNA reads as TGTGCCAGCAGCTTATTGTCAGGGTTCCAAGAGACCCAGTACTTC.

The rearrangement uses TRBV14 and TRBJ2-2; 9 bases align to TRBD2. V lost 0 bases, J lost 0 bases, and 8 bases stayed unmatched. The CDR3 runs 19 residues. Germline V gene data show CDR1 as SGHDN and CDR2 as FVKESK. CDR3 bases: TGTGCCAGCAGCCAAGATAGTTTTGCGGGAGGGTCGAACACCGGGGAGCTGTTTTTT. Translated, it gives CASSQDSFAGGSNTGELFF.

CDR3 nucleotide sequence: TGTGCCAGCGGAATACTAGCTCGGGAGCAGTACTTC. It yields the protein CASGILAREQYF. The chain carries TRBV6-5 and TRBJ2-7; D might be TRBD2 (6 bases). CDR3 length equals 12 residues. Germline CDR1 is MNHEY and CDR2 is SVGAGI. V was cut by 8 bases and J by 7 bases, with 15 bases left in between.

The genes are TRBV27 and TRBJ2-1, with unresolved D. The ends were cut back, 10 bases at V and 0 bases at J, with 16 bases in the middle. Germline CDR1 is MNHEY and CDR2 is SMNVEV (reference sequence). The CDR3 contains 15 residues. For the CDR3, the DNA is TGTGCCACCTCATCCCCAAAGAGCTCCTACAATGAGCAGTTCTTC. Amino acid sequence: CATSSPKSSYNEQFF.

This rearrangement joins TRBV28 to TRBJ1-1; no reliable D call. The CDR3 has 16 residues. Deletions cut 6 bases from V and 0 bases from J, with 17 bases between. Germline CDR1 reads MDHEN; CDR2 reads SYDVKM. CDR3 bases: TGTGCCAGCAGCCATCGACGGGGATCGATGAACACTGAAGCTTTCTTT. Amino acid sequence: CASSHRRGSMNTEAFF.

V is TRBV14 and J is TRBJ1-1; 9 nucleotides line up with TRBD1. The CDR3 totals 17 residues. V was clipped by 1 base and J by 3 bases; unmatched bases: 9. CDR1 and CDR2 (germline): SGHDN, FVKESK. CDR3 loop: CASSQGYRGQKYTEAFF. As DNA, the CDR3 is TGTGCCAGCAGCCAAGGGTACAGGGGGCAGAAGTACACTGAAGCTTTCTTT.

This chain joins TRBV9 and TRBJ2-3; D gene ambiguous. The CDR3 sequence is 13 residues long. Between the trimmed V and J ends, which lost 2 bases and 3 bases, there was a span of 7 bases. The germline gives CDR1 SGDLS, CDR2 YYNGEE. For the CDR3, the DNA is TGTGCCAGCAGCGTCAACCCAACAGATACGCAGTATTTT. It yields the protein CASSVNPTDTQYF.

The V and J genes are TRBV7-2 and TRBJ1-3; D perhaps matches TRBD1 (6 bases). Trimming left V 6 bases short and J 0 bases short, with 12 bases between. The CDR3 loop spans 15 amino acids. Germline V CDR1 and CDR2: SGHTA, FQGNSA. The CDR3, as DNA: TGTGCCAGCAGACATGGACAGAACTCTGGAAACACCATATATTTT. Translation gives CASRHGQNSGNTIYF.